This is a list of T cell receptor beta chains from one sample in a study of memory CD4+ T cells and cytomegalovirus serostatus. Here immunoSEQ multiplex PCR was the method, and the copy in TCRdb shows in-frame clones only, minus some. The table lists 55,000 to 80,000 clones, more than 75% of them singletons, with roughly 5% in the top ten. Material for sequencing was memory CD4+ T cells from blood. The receptors shown here come from an adult in good health and CMV-seropositive. The CDR3 runs from the conserved cysteine through the conserved F or W. The D gene is left open where the match is weak. Clone size, where shown, is once, few, many, or a class for clones that have expanded.

cdr3_nt,cdr3_aa,clone_size,v_call,j_call,d_call
TGTGCCAGCAGCGGGACTAGAGACACCGGGGAGCTGTTTTTT,CASSGTRDTGELFF,NA,TRBV4-2,TRBJ2-2,TRBD2
TGTGCCAGCAGCTTGGTGGGGGCGCGAGGCTACACCTTC,CASSLVGARGYTF,NA,TRBV5-4,TRBJ1-2,NA
TGTGCCAGCAGGTCGGGGCCAGCATCAGGTGGCTACACCTTC,CASRSGPASGGYTF,NA,TRBV7-6,TRBJ1-2,NA
TGTGCCAGCAGTTTAAGGTCCGGACAGGGCGTCGATGAGCAGTTCTTC,CASSLRSGQGVDEQFF,once,TRBV27,TRBJ2-1,TRBD1
TGCGCCAGCAGTGAGCCTTGGGGGATTGGCTACACCTTC,CASSEPWGIGYTF,NA,TRBV10-2,TRBJ1-2,NA
TGTGCCAGCAGCTGGGGGACTAGCTCGCCCTCGCAGTTCTTC,CASSWGTSSPSQFF,NA,TRBV11-2,TRBJ2-1,TRBD2
TGTGCCAGCAGCTTAGCGAGCGGCCAAACGGGTACGCAGTATTTT,CASSLASGQTGTQYF,NA,TRBV7-2,TRBJ2-3,NA
TGTGCCACCAGCAGAGGACAGGGAAATGAAAAACTGTTTTTT,CATSRGQGNEKLFF,medium-sized,TRBV15,TRBJ1-4,TRBD1
TGTGCCAGCAGCCCGACAGGGGGCGATGAAAAACTGTTTTTT,CASSPTGGDEKLFF,once,TRBV28,TRBJ1-4,TRBD1
TGTGCCAGTAGTACCGGACAGGGGAGAAAACAGCCCCAGCATTTT,CASSTGQGRKQPQHF,NA,TRBV19,TRBJ1-5,TRBD1
TGTGCCAGCGGAGAAAACAGGGGCGGTCAGCCCCAGCATTTT,CASGENRGGQPQHF,NA,TRBV2,TRBJ1-5,TRBD1
TGCGCCAGCAGCTTTAAAAGGGGCCTTGTGAACACTGAAGCTTTCTTT,CASSFKRGLVNTEAFF,NA,TRBV5-1,TRBJ1-1,NA
TGTGCCAGCGGGGACAGGGGGCGAACTGAAGCTTTCTTT,CASGDRGRTEAFF,medium-sized,TRBV25-1,TRBJ1-1,TRBD1
TGTGCCAGCAGTTTATCTCTAGCGGGAGCGGCCGGGGAGCTGTTTTTT,CASSLSLAGAAGELFF,NA,TRBV27,TRBJ2-2,TRBD2
TGTGCCAGCAGTTACAGGGCTGGTGGTACAGATACGCAGTATTTT,CASSYRAGGTDTQYF,NA,TRBV2,TRBJ2-3,NA
TGCGCCAGCAGCCAAGATAATTCGGGACAGGGGAAAAACATTCAGTACTTC,CASSQDNSGQGKNIQYF,NA,TRBV4-1,TRBJ2-4,TRBD1